These 29 T cell receptor beta chains share one sample of origin, sequenced in a study of T cell clusters in autoimmune cytopenias. Multiplex touch-down PCR amplified TRB using TRB-A and TRB-B pools in one tube. Reprocessing the multiplex PCR reads, TCRdb reports a single entry for every CDR3 protein and omits DNA. This sample's table reports 1,500 to 2,000 distinct CDR3 sequences. About 39,000 genome equivalents of blood DNA were amplified for TRB. What was sequenced was peripheral blood. Source of these receptors: a human donor with an autoimmune cytopenia, with autoimmune hepatitis or in good health (not recorded which).

CDR3 sequence: CASSPQGTSEAFF. The chain couples TRBV6-6 to TRBJ1-1; as DNA is missing, the TRBD1 call by TCRdb cannot be tested. The germline CDR1 and CDR2 sequences are MNHNY and SVGAGI (reference sequence). The CDR3 contains 13 residues.

V gene TRBV5-1 combines with J gene TRBJ2-3; as DNA is missing, the TRBD2 call by TCRdb cannot be tested. The CDR3 covers 15 residues. Looked up from germline, CDR1 is SGHRS and CDR2 is YFSETQ. This CDR3 reads CASSLAGSGSDTQYF.

This chain connects TRBV12-3 or TRBV12-4 to TRBJ1-2; TCRdb indicates TRBD1, and absent DNA this call remains unverified. This CDR3 is built from 13 residues. This chain's CDR3 is CASSFTRGRGYTF.

This clonotype is medium-sized by frequency. This sequence joins TRBV29-1 and TRBJ1-5; TCRdb gives TRBD1 as the D gene, but with no DNA this cannot be confirmed. The CDR3 is made up of 13 amino acids. Germline V CDR1 and CDR2: SQVTM, ANQGSEA. The CDR3 sequence: CSVLRDRGEPQHF.

The chain links TRBV19 to TRBJ1-2; TCRdb's assignment of TRBD1 cannot be checked, as there is no DNA. The CDR3 runs to 17 residues. CDR1 is LNHDA, CDR2 SQIVND, per germline (reference sequence). This CDR3 reads CASSPRRGTGSYYGYTF.

V usage is TRBV20-1 and J usage is TRBJ2-2; the TRBD2 assignment by TCRdb is unverifiable without DNA. CDR3 size: 15 residues. Per germline, CDR1 DFQATT and CDR2 SNEGSKA (reference sequence). This CDR3 reads CSARTSGRNTGELFF.

The chain employs TRBV27 and TRBJ2-7; TCRdb proposes TRBD2, but this gene call is untestable without DNA. This CDR3 comprises 15 residues. Germline V lookup: CDR1 MNHEY, CDR2 SMNVEV (reference sequence). This CDR3 is CASSLLGLVSYEQYF.

CDR3 in amino acids: CSAREPGPRYGYTF. The chain links TRBV20-1 to TRBJ1-2; TCRdb gives TRBD1 as the D gene, but with no DNA this cannot be confirmed. Germline V gene sequence: CDR1 DFQATT, CDR2 SNEGSKA (reference sequence). This CDR3 is 14 amino acids long.

Judged by frequency, this clonotype is large (0.1 to 1%). The CDR3: CASSPSGIGRDTQYF. The chain couples TRBV27 to TRBJ2-3; TCRdb outputs TRBD2, but without DNA this stays unchecked. Germline V gene lookup returns CDR1 MNHEY and CDR2 SMNVEV (reference sequence). The CDR3 extends over 15 amino acids.

This chain connects TRBV10-3 to TRBJ2-5; the TRBD1 assignment by TCRdb is unverifiable without DNA. This CDR3 comprises 16 residues. Germline-derived CDR1 and CDR2 are ENHRY and SYGVKD. This CDR3 is CAISERQGARQETQYF.

This clonotype is labeled medium-sized based on frequency. The chain couples TRBV27 to TRBJ1-4; TCRdb's assignment of TRBD1 cannot be checked, as there is no DNA. Germline lookup yields CDR1 MNHEY and CDR2 SMNVEV (reference sequence). The CDR3 is 15 amino acids. The CDR3 reads CASSQDTLGNEKLFF. Full variable domain (missing parts from reference TRBV27 and TRBJ1-4): EAQVTQNPRYLITVTGKKLTVTCSQNMNHEYMSWYRQDPGLGLRQIYYSMNVEVTDKGDVPEGYKVSRKEKRNFPLILESPSPNQTSLYFCASSQDTLGNEKLFFGSGTQLSVL.

V is TRBV10-3 and J is TRBJ2-7; TCRdb proposes TRBD1, but this gene call is untestable without DNA. The length of the CDR3 is 15 residues. CDR1 and CDR2 (germline): ENHRY, SYGVKD. The CDR3 sequence: CAISESVTGRGEQYF.

This clonotype is classed as medium-sized by frequency. The genes are TRBV5-6 and TRBJ2-5; the TRBD1 assignment by TCRdb is unverifiable without DNA. The V gene's germline CDR1 is SGHDT and CDR2 YYEEEE. This CDR3 comprises 14 residues. CDR3 amino acids: CATVLTGAAETQYF. Looking up the rest from reference TRBV5-6 and TRBJ2-5 gives the full variable domain: DAGVTQSPTHLIKTRGQQVTLRCSPKSGHDTVSWYQQALGQGPQFIFQYYEEEERQRGNFPDRFSGHQFPNYSSELNVNALLLGDSALYLCATVLTGAAETQYFGPGTRLLVL.

The chain recombines TRBV6-1 with TRBJ2-3; the TCRdb D gene call, TRBD2, has no DNA to confirm it. CDR1 MNHNS and CDR2 SASEGT come from the germline V gene. This CDR3 contains 17 residues. The CDR3 region is CASTPQLAGGITDTQYF.

Measured by frequency, this clonotype is medium-sized. The chain couples TRBV11-1 to TRBJ2-5. The CDR3 consists of 16 residues. Per the germline V gene, CDR1 is SGHAT and CDR2 is FQDESV (reference sequence). Here the CDR3 reads CASSLMGSAYQETQYF.

J is TRBJ2-7 and V is TRBV20-1. There are 14 residues in the CDR3. Germline CDR1 DFQATT, CDR2 SNEGSKA (reference sequence). CDR3: CSAGSDGFSYEQYF.

The chain combines TRBV6-1 with TRBJ1-5; the D call of TRBD1 rests on TCRdb alone, since no DNA is present to check it. Looked up from germline, CDR1 is MNHNS and CDR2 is SASEGT. This CDR3 is built from 15 residues. The CDR3 is CASMGGRVRDQPQHF.

The chain combines TRBV20-1 with TRBJ1-1; the TRBD1 assignment by TCRdb is unverifiable without DNA. CDR3 size: 12 residues. CDR1 DFQATT and CDR2 SNEGSKA come from the germline V gene (reference sequence). The CDR3 sequence: CSANREYTEAFF.

This clonotype is deemed medium-sized by its frequency. This sequence joins TRBV6-4 and TRBJ2-1. The CDR3 length is 13 residues. Germline loops: CDR1 MRHNA, CDR2 SNTAGT. This CDR3 is CASSSGSSNEQFF.

The chain has TRBV12-3 or TRBV12-4 and TRBJ2-3. CDR3 length equals 15 residues. The CDR3 spells CASSLGGLAADTQYF.

Its frequency marks this clonotype as large (0.1 to 1%). The chain employs TRBV30 and TRBJ1-2. This CDR3 contains 13 residues. Per germline, CDR1 GTSNPN and CDR2 SVGIG (reference sequence). This CDR3 is CAGDSHLNYGYTF.

This chain connects TRBV30 to TRBJ1-6. The CDR3 extends over 13 amino acids. CDR1 GTSNPN and CDR2 SVGIG come from the germline V gene (reference sequence). CDR3: CAWRSEKYSPLHF. Combining the CDR3 with reference TRBV30 and TRBJ1-6 gives the whole variable domain SQTIHQWPATLVQPVGSPLSLECTVEGTSNPNLYWYRQAAGRGLQLLFYSVGIGQISSEVPQNLSASRPQDRQFILSSKKLLLSDSGFYLCAWRSEKYSPLHFGNGTRLTVT.

The CDR3 spells CSAIREGTEAFF. The chain links TRBV20-1 to TRBJ1-1; the TCRdb call, TRBD1, lacks DNA for checking. This CDR3 region has 12 residues. From germline, CDR1 is DFQATT and CDR2 SNEGSKA (reference sequence).

Considering frequency, this clonotype is medium-sized. The chain links TRBV6-5 to TRBJ1-1; TCRdb selects TRBD1, and the lack of DNA leaves this call unchecked. CDR1 is MNHEY and CDR2 is SVGAGI in the germline V gene. This CDR3 contains 12 residues. The CDR3 region is CASSYGGTEAFF.

The CDR3: CSAIRTGADNEQFF. The chain uses TRBV20-1 and TRBJ2-1; with no DNA, the TCRdb D assignment of TRBD2 cannot be verified. This CDR3 has 14 amino acids. CDR1 is DFQATT, CDR2 SNEGSKA, per germline (reference sequence).

This clonotype shows up as medium-sized by frequency. The chain has TRBV6-5 and TRBJ1-1. The length of the CDR3 is 13 residues. CDR1 and CDR2 (germline): MNHEY, SVGAGI. This CDR3 reads CASSVEGWAEAFF.

By frequency, this clonotype is medium-sized. This chain connects TRBV28 to TRBJ2-7; TCRdb returns TRBD1, unconfirmable since there is no DNA. The germline gives CDR1 MDHEN, CDR2 SYDVKM. The CDR3 has 14 amino acids. The CDR3 protein is CASSLSQTRGEQYF.

The rearrangement links TRBV6-1 to TRBJ2-3; TCRdb gives TRBD1 as the D gene, but with no DNA this cannot be confirmed. The CDR3 is 17 amino acids. CDR1 is MNHNS, CDR2 SASEGT, per germline. CDR3 sequence reads: CASSENGGAGTRDTQYF.

The V call is TRBV20-1, the J call TRBJ1-5; the TRBD1 assignment by TCRdb is unverifiable without DNA. This CDR3 region has 13 residues. Germline CDR1 DFQATT, CDR2 SNEGSKA (reference sequence). The CDR3 loop is CSARERGLQPQHF.